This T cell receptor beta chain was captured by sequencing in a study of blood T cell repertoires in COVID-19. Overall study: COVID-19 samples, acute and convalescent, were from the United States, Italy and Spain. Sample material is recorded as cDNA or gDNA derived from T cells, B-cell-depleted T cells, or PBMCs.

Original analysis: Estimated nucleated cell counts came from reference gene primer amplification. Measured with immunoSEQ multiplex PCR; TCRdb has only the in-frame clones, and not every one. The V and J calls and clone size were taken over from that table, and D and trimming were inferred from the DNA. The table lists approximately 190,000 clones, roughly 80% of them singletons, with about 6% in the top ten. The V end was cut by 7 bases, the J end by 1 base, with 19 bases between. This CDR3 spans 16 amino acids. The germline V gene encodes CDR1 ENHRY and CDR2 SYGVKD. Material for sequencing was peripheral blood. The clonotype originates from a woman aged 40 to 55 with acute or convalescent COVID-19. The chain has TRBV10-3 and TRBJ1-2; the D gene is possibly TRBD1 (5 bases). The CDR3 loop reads CAIKGSGVSINYGYTF. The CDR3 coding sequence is TGTGCCATCAAGGGGTCAGGAGTCTCCATTAACTATGGCTACACCTTC.